The clone carrying this T cell receptor (beta chain) showed up just a few times. Antigen unknown. These data come from a study of T-cell reconstitution after alpha-beta-depleted transplantation in children. Broader study findings: Newly made T cells mostly supplied T-cell counts and diversity one year after transplant. There were some patients whose high TCRbeta diversity at day 60 came from surviving recipient T cells and thymic progenitors. Where alpha-beta T cells came from about two months after transplant was reportedly several hundred expanded graft clones.

Molecular barcoding with unique molecular identifiers was used for the TCRbeta library. TCRdb fed the PCR reads into MiXCR, producing one record per CDR3 protein. The sample includes about 830,000 distinct CDR3 sequences, less than 20% of them seen just once. The CDR3 sequence is 14 residues long. The germline V and J ends were trimmed by 5 bases and 1 base, with 12 bases remaining between them. Germline loops: CDR1 SGHTA, CDR2 FQGNSA. The chain uses TRBV7-2 and TRBJ2-7; D is uncertain. The source material was PBMCs, mostly from graft donor cells, sampled 360 days after TCRalphabeta/CD19-depleted stem cell transplant. This receptor was taken from a male patient under 18 who had a stem cell transplant for acute lymphoblastic leukemia, so the T cells may come from the graft donor. This chain's CDR3 is CASSHHKGSYEQYF. In DNA form, the CDR3 reads TGTGCCAGCAGCCATCACAAGGGTTCCTACGAGCAGTACTTC.